This paragraph reports one T cell receptor beta chain. In the original workflow: From reference gene primer amplification, estimates of nucleated cell counts were derived. Some clones are missing from TCRdb's copy, which holds only in-frame ones; the method was immunoSEQ multiplex PCR. The V and J calls and clone size come from that table; D and trimming were worked out from the DNA. The profile shows approximately 85,000 clones, approximately 90% of them singletons. The data stem from a study of blood T cell repertoires in COVID-19. Study context: COVID-19 samples, acute and convalescent, were from the United States, Italy and Spain.

J was trimmed by 4 bases and V by 4 bases; bases with no gene match: 10. Per germline, CDR1 SGHTA and CDR2 FQGNSA. CDR3 size: 16 residues. The source of this sequence is a man aged 50 to 60 with active or convalescent COVID-19. The sample taken for sequencing was peripheral blood. The chain carries TRBV7-2 and TRBJ2-1, with 7 nucleotides matching TRBD1. The CDR3 spells CASSSRQGDTYNEQFF. In nucleotides, the CDR3 is TGTGCCAGCAGCTCCAGACAGGGAGATACTTACAATGAGCAGTTCTTC.